This TCR beta chain was captured in a study of a mutant IDH1 vaccine in newly diagnosed glioma. Study context: Vaccines were first given 4-6 weeks after radiotherapy alone, or with temozolomide cycles.

With respect to this clone: Its cognate antigen is unknown.

The table came from immunoSEQ multiplex PCR; TCRdb's copy has only in-frame clones and leaves some out. Here the sample spans tens of thousands of clones, about 92% being singletons. The CDR3 totals 16 residues. The germline gives CDR1 SGDLS, CDR2 YYNGEE. V lost 0 bases and J 0 bases, leaving 10 bases between the germline ends. The time point: week 35, safety follow-up. Vaccinated patients received 300 ug of mutant IDH1 20-mer peptide per dose, with topical imiquimod. This clonotype was obtained from a man in his fifties with glioma. The sequencing here drew on PBMCs, taken from a glioma patient whose treatment included an IDH1 peptide vaccine. The rearrangement links TRBV9 to TRBJ2-1, with a tentative D call TRBD1 (6 bases). The CDR3 region has the DNA TGTGCCAGCAGCGTAGCTGGGGGCAGCTCCTACAATGAGCAGTTCTTC. It yields the protein CASSVAGGSSYNEQFF.